This record looks at one T cell receptor (beta chain) sequence and its context. It was from unfractionated whole blood that total RNA was extracted. As the library was built, unique molecular identifiers were attached to individual cDNA molecules. TCRdb re-called the reads through MiXCR, storing one row per CDR3 protein. The table includes 120,000 or so distinct CDR3 sequences, over 7% detected once. The data belong to a study of human T cells and chemical hapten exposure. V gave up 6 bases and J gave up 3 bases; unmatched junction bases: 6. The length of the CDR3 is 15 residues. The V gene's germline CDR1 is MNHNS and CDR2 SASEGT.

This sequence originates from a human donor in good health. Some clones in this sample may be carry-over from other donors' samples. Sequencing used whole blood. The chain links TRBV6-1 to TRBJ2-1, with 9 bases identical to TRBD2. CDR3 amino acids: CASSPVAGDYNEQFF. Here the CDR3 DNA reads TGTGCCAGCAGCCCTGTAGCGGGGGACTACAATGAGCAGTTCTTC.